What follows are 22 T cell receptor beta chains derived from one specimen sequenced in a study of vaccination and CD4 T cells after COVID-19 (dated 2022 in TCRdb). Their recognized antigens are unknown. The sample's time point label, in plain terms: late sampling 161 to 241 days after vaccination in a few convalescent patients. The treatment or condition label on this specimen signifies: approximately nine-day PBMC culture with coronavirus spike peptide pools or control peptides (ViraFEST assay). The library was made by PCR. These reads were obtained on an Illumina iSeq 100. At the Johns Hopkins FTIC core, DNA from the cultured CD4+ T cells underwent TCR sequencing with the Oncomine TCR Beta short-read assay. In TCRdb, the public reads were trimmed at Q25 with fastp and aligned with MiXCR, with productive beta chains retained. Each record represents a unique CDR3 protein, reported with the most common genes and DNA among its rows. A total of around 19,000 distinct CDR3 sequences appear in this sample, about a third of them only once. The ten largest clonotypes hold 2.5% to 3% of the sample.

Sample: CD4+ T cells from blood, cultured in vitro, taken about 7 months after SARS-CoV-2 vaccination. These receptors were collected from a human donor who had recovered from COVID-19.

Only a few counts were recorded for this clonotype. CDR3 nucleotide sequence: TGCGCCAGCAGCCAAGATGGGCGGGGAACCCAAGAGACCCAGTACTTC. Protein sequence: CASSQDGRGTQETQYF. J is TRBJ2-5 and V is TRBV4-3; D possibly corresponds to TRBD2 (6 bases). CDR3 length equals 16 residues. Deletions cut 0 bases from V and 1 base from J, with 12 bases between. Germline CDR1 LGHNA, CDR2 YSLEER.

The chain is built from TRBV2 and TRBJ2-1, with D unresolved. Per germline, CDR1 SNHLY and CDR2 FYNNEI. The length of the CDR3 is 15 residues. V dropped 4 bases and J dropped 0 bases, with 10 bases sitting between them. The CDR3 loop is CASSGILTSYNEQFF. In nucleotides, the CDR3 is TGTGCCAGCAGTGGGATCTTAACCTCCTACAATGAGCAGTTCTTC.

The chain carries TRBV7-2 and TRBJ2-3; TRBD2 agrees at 10 bases. The CDR3 has 15 residues. V dropped 3 bases and J dropped 6; count of bases not matched to a gene: 6. CDR1 is SGHTA, CDR2 FQGNSA, per germline. The CDR3 loop is CASSLILAGVDTQYF. CDR3 nucleotide sequence: TGTGCCAGCAGCTTGATTCTAGCGGGAGTGGATACGCAGTATTTT. The full variable domain, in which reference TRBV7-2 and TRBJ2-3 provide the parts outside the CDR3, is GAGVSQSPSNKVTEKGKDVELRCDPISGHTALYWYRQSLGQGLEFLIYFQGNSAPDKSGLPSDRFSAERTGGSVSTLTIQRTQQEDSAVYLCASSLILAGVDTQYFGPGTRLTVL.

The chain couples TRBV9 to TRBJ2-1; TRBD1 matches at 7 bases. The CDR3 extends over 14 amino acids. The trim removed 1 base at V and 10 bases at J, leaving 8 bases unmatched. Germline V gene sequence: CDR1 SGDLS, CDR2 YYNGEE. CDR3 nucleotide sequence: TGTGCCAGCAGCGTACTACAGGGGTACGGAGAGCAGTTCTTC. It specifies CASSVLQGYGEQFF.

This clonotype was recorded once. The CDR3 DNA follows: TGTGCCAGCAGTGCTACAGGGGCAAACTATGGCTACACCTTC. Protein: CASSATGANYGYTF. The V and J genes are TRBV2 and TRBJ1-2, with TRBD1 matching over 7 bases. V shed 4 bases and J 2 bases; nucleotides not matched to a gene: 4. Germline V gene lookup returns CDR1 SNHLY and CDR2 FYNNEI. This CDR3 contains 14 residues.

The chain's CDR3 is CASSLEYYGAGELFF. Here the CDR3 DNA reads TGTGCCAGCAGCTTAGAGTACTACGGGGCCGGGGAGCTGTTTTTT. This chain uses TRBV7-8 with TRBJ2-2, with D possibly matching TRBD2 (5 bases). The CDR3 spans 15 residues. V was shortened by 1 base and J by 6 bases, with 12 bases between the two germline ends. CDR1 SGHVS and CDR2 FQNEAQ come from the germline V gene.

This clonotype was seen a few times. The chain links TRBV7-9 to TRBJ2-7; D could derive from TRBD1 or TRBD2 (5 bases each). The germline gives CDR1 SEHNR, CDR2 FQNEAQ (reference sequence). This CDR3 comprises 15 residues. Trimming removed 5 bases at V and 2 bases at J, with 16 bases between. The CDR3, as DNA: TGTGCCAGCAGCCCGAACACAGGAGGAACCTACGAGCAGTACTTC. Its translation is CASSPNTGGTYEQYF.

V and J are TRBV4-3 and TRBJ2-2, with no clear D. This CDR3 comprises 14 residues. The V end was cut by 0 bases, the J end by 5 bases, with 7 bases between. Germline CDR1 reads LGHNA; CDR2 reads YSLEER. The CDR3 DNA reads TGCGCCAGCAGCCAAGAGCACGGGACCGGGGAGCTGTTTTTT. Its translation is CASSQEHGTGELFF.

V gene TRBV2 combines with J gene TRBJ2-1; 10 positions match TRBD2. The germline V gene has CDR1 SNHLY and CDR2 FYNNEI. The trim removed 7 bases at V and 2 bases at J, leaving 5 bases unmatched. CDR3 length: 15 residues. CDR3 residues: CASTLLAGPYNEQFF. In DNA, the CDR3 is TGTGCCAGCACCCTACTAGCGGGACCCTACAATGAGCAGTTCTTC. Full variable domain (remainder filled in from reference TRBV2 and TRBJ2-1): EPEVTQTPSHQVTQMGQEVILRCVPISNHLYFYWYRQILGQKVEFLVSFYNNEISEKSEIFDDQFSVERPDGSNFTLKIRSTKLEDSAMYFCASTLLAGPYNEQFFGPGTRLTVL.

The chain combines TRBV20-1 with TRBJ2-2; the match to TRBD1 covers 7 bases. V lost 5 bases and J lost 6; bases outside the gene matches: 9. The length of the CDR3 is 14 residues. The germline gives CDR1 DFQATT, CDR2 SNEGSKA (reference sequence). CDR3 DNA sequence: TGCAGTGCTCTCAGACAGGGATCGTCCGGGGAGCTGTTTTTT. Its protein product is CSALRQGSSGELFF.

This clonotype was observed a handful of times. The CDR3 here is CASSLAGGAYEQYF. The DNA of the CDR3 is TGTGCCAGCAGCTTAGCGGGGGGAGCCTACGAGCAGTACTTC. The chain recombines TRBV7-2 with TRBJ2-7; tentatively, D is TRBD2 (6 bases). Germline V gene sequence: CDR1 SGHTA, CDR2 FQGNSA. CDR3 length equals 14 residues. Trimming took 0 bases from V and 2 from J, leaving 8 bases between them.

The genes are TRBV20-1 and TRBJ2-1, with 11 positions matching TRBD2. J was trimmed by 8 bases and V by 1 base; bases with no gene match: 4. Germline-derived CDR1 and CDR2 are DFQATT and SNEGSKA (reference sequence). The CDR3 runs 14 residues. CDR3 nucleotide sequence: TGCAGTGCTAGAGTAGCGGGAGGGTTGGATGAGCAGTTCTTC. Protein: CSARVAGGLDEQFF.

This chain links TRBV4-2 with TRBJ2-4; D unresolved. The CDR3 has 14 residues. V lost 0 bases and J 7 bases, leaving 10 bases between the germline ends. Germline lookup yields CDR1 LGHNA and CDR2 YNFKEQ. For the CDR3, the DNA is TGTGCCAGCAGCCAAGATCCCCGAGAGAACATTCAGTACTTC. Translating it yields CASSQDPRENIQYF.

This clonotype was counted once. The V call is TRBV10-2, the J call TRBJ2-1, with D hard to call. V dropped 3 bases and J dropped 1 base, with 16 bases sitting between them. The CDR3 length is 17 residues. The V gene's germline CDR1 is WSHSY and CDR2 SAAADI. The CDR3 reads CASSDPHGGRSYNEQFF. CDR3 DNA sequence: TGCGCCAGCAGTGACCCCCATGGCGGCCGTTCCTACAATGAGCAGTTCTTC.

This clonotype was seen more than once but under ten times. The V call is TRBV7-3, the J call TRBJ2-3; no clear D gene. The CDR3 spans 14 residues. Germline lookup yields CDR1 SGHTA and CDR2 FQGTGA. V dropped 3 bases and J dropped 3 bases, with 10 bases sitting between them. The CDR3 DNA follows: TGTGCCAGCAGCTTGTGGGGTCCGACAGATACGCAGTATTTT. Translating it yields CASSLWGPTDTQYF.

This clonotype was observed a few times. The chain couples TRBV20-1 to TRBJ2-3; unclear D gene. CDR1 is DFQATT, CDR2 SNEGSKA, per germline (reference sequence). Trimming left V 1 base short and J 0 bases short, with 5 bases between. This CDR3 has 13 residues. The CDR3 is CSARVGSTDTQYF. CDR3 sequence (DNA): TGCAGTGCTAGAGTGGGCAGCACAGATACGCAGTATTTT.

This chain joins TRBV4-2 and TRBJ2-7; 9 bases are shared with TRBD1. Germline values: CDR1 LGHNA, CDR2 YNFKEQ. J lost 3 bases, V lost 0 bases, and 6 bases had no gene match. This CDR3 is built from 16 residues. CDR3 sequence: CASSQDPGQGIYEQYF. In DNA, the CDR3 is TGTGCCAGCAGCCAAGATCCGGGACAGGGCATCTACGAGCAGTACTTC.

The rearrangement joins TRBV20-1 to TRBJ2-6; no firm D call. Germline V lookup: CDR1 DFQATT, CDR2 SNEGSKA (reference sequence). Trimming pared 5 bases from V and 0 bases from J, leaving 8 bases between. The CDR3 consists of 14 residues. CDR3 amino acids: CSAGRNSGANVLTF. CDR3 coding DNA: TGCAGTGCTGGACGGAACTCTGGGGCCAACGTCCTGACTTTC.

This clonotype was seen a few times. The V gene is TRBV19, the J gene TRBJ1-5, with TRBD1 as a possible D gene (6 bases). CDR1 is LNHDA, CDR2 SQIVND, per germline (reference sequence). The CDR3 consists of 12 residues. In nucleotides, the CDR3 is TGTGGAACTCAGGGGACCCATCAGCCCCAGCATTTT. Amino acids: CGTQGTHQPQHF.

The J gene is TRBJ2-5, the V gene TRBV19, with 8 bases matching TRBD1. Germline V gene data show CDR1 as LNHDA and CDR2 as SQIVND (reference sequence). Trimming at V came to 6 bases and at J to 5 bases, leaving 5 bases not matched to a gene. The CDR3 spans 13 residues. CDR3 nucleotides: TGTGCCAGTAGCAGGGACAGGACGGAGACCCAGTACTTC. Translating gives CASSRDRTETQYF.

This clonotype was seen more than once but under ten times. V gene TRBV20-1 combines with J gene TRBJ2-2, with 15 bases identical to TRBD2. Germline CDR1 is DFQATT and CDR2 is SNEGSKA (reference sequence). The CDR3 extends over 17 amino acids. The V segment lost 7 bases and the J segment 1 base; nucleotides outside the gene matches: 7. The CDR3 loop reads CSVVPGLAGGNTGELFF. The CDR3 DNA reads as TGCAGTGTCGTCCCGGGACTAGCGGGAGGGAACACCGGGGAGCTGTTTTTT.

This clonotype was counted between two and nine times. The chain is built from TRBV7-9 and TRBJ2-4, with no clear D. The germline V gene has CDR1 SEHNR and CDR2 FQNEAQ (reference sequence). Trimming pared 2 bases from V and 5 bases from J, leaving 7 bases between. There are 13 residues in the CDR3. CDR3: CASSLSIENIQYF. The CDR3 nucleotides are TGTGCCAGCAGCTTATCAATAGAAAACATTCAGTACTTC.